This T cell receptor (beta chain) appears in the sequencing data of a study of CD8 T cells in ankylosing spondylitis. Study-wide points: Clones linked with disease were CD8+ and fairly uncommon in the peripheral blood.

MiXCR, applied by TCRdb to the 5' RACE reads, yields one record per CDR3 protein. The table has around 220,000 distinct CDR3 sequences, under 12% seen once. V lost 2 bases to trimming and J lost 2 bases, with 9 bases between them. The CDR3 extends over 14 amino acids. The germline gives CDR1 SGHTA, CDR2 FQGNSA. In the case of this clonotype: The antigen remains unidentified.

This sequence was found in a male donor with ankylosing spondylitis or in good health (not recorded which). The specimen sequenced was blood, either unsorted or a sorted T cell fraction (not recorded which). The genes are TRBV7-2 and TRBJ1-1; D gene unclear. CDR3 region: CASSLIYGNTEAFF. DNA for the CDR3: TGTGCCAGCAGCTTAATTTACGGTAACACTGAAGCTTTCTTT.